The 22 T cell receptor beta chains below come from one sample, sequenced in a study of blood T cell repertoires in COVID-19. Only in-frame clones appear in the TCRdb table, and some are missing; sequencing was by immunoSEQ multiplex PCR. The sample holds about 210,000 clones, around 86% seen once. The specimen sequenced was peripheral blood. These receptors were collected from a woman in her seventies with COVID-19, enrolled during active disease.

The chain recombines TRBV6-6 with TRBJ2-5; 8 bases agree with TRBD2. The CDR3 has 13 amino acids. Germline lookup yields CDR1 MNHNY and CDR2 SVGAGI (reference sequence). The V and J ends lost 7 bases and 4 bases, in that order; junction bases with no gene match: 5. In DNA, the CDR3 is TGTGCCAGCACCCCAAGCGGGAGAGAGACCCAGTACTTC. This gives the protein CASTPSGRETQYF.

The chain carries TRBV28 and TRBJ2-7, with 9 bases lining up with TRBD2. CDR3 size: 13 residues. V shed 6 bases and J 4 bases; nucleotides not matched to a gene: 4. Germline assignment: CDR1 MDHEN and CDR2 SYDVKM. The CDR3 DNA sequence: TGTGCCAGCAGGGGCGGGAGGGAATACGAGCAGTACTTC. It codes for CASRGGREYEQYF.

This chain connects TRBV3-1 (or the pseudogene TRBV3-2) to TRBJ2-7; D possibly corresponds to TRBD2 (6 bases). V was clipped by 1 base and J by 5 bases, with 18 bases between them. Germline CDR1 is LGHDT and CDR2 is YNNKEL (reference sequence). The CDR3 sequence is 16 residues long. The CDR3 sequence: CASSQVTSLGLNEQYF. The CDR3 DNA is TGTGCCAGCAGCCAAGTTACGAGTTTAGGACTAAACGAGCAGTACTTC.

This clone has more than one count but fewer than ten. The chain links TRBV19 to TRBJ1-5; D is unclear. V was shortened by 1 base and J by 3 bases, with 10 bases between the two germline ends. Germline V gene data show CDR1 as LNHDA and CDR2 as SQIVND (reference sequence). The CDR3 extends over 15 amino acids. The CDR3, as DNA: TGTGCCAGTAGTATAGGGCAGGCTTTCAATCAGCCCCAGCATTTT. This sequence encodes CASSIGQAFNQPQHF.

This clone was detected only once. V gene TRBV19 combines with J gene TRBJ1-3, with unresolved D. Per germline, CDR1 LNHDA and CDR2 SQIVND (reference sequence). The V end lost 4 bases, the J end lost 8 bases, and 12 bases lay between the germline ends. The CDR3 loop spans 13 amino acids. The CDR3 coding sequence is TGTGCCAGTAGTACCCCCCACGGAGACACCATATATTTT. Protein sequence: CASSTPHGDTIYF.

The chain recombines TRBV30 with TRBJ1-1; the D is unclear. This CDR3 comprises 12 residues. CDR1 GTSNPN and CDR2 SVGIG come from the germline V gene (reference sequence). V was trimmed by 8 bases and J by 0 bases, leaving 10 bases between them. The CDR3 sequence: CALGKMNTEAFF. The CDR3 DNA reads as TGTGCCCTAGGTAAGATGAACACTGAAGCTTTCTTT.

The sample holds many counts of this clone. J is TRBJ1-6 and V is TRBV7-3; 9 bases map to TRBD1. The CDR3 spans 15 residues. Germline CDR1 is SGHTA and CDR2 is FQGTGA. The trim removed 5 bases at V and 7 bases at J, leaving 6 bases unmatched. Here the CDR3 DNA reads TGTGCCAGCAGCCAAGAGACAGGGGGAAATTCACCCCTCCACTTT. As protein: CASSQETGGNSPLHF.

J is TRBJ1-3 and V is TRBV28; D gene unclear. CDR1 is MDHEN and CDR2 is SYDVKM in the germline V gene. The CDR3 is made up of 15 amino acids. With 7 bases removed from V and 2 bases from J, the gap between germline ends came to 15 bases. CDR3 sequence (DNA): TGTGCCAGCATGGTATCGGGTAAAACTGGAAACACCATATATTTT. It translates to CASMVSGKTGNTIYF.

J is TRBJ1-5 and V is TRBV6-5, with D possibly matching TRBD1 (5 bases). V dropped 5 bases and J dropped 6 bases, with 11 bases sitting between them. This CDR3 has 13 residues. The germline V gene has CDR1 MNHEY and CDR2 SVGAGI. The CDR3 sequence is CASSNAGFQPQHF. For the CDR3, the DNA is TGTGCCAGCAGTAATGCAGGGTTTCAGCCCCAGCATTTT.

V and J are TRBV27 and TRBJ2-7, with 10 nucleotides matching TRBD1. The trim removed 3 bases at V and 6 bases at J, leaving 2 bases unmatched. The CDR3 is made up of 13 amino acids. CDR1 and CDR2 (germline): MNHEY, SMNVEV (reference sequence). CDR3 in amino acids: CASSLWDRGEQYF. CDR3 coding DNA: TGTGCCAGCAGTTTGTGGGACAGGGGCGAGCAGTACTTC.

CDR3 sequence reads: CASRLQGSTGELFF. CDR3 sequence (DNA): TGTGCCAGCAGGCTACAGGGTAGCACCGGGGAGCTGTTTTTT. This chain uses TRBV28 with TRBJ2-2, with D maybe TRBD1 (6 bases). V gave up 6 bases and J gave up 4 bases, with 12 bases separating them. This CDR3 is 14 amino acids long. Germline V gene data show CDR1 as MDHEN and CDR2 as SYDVKM.

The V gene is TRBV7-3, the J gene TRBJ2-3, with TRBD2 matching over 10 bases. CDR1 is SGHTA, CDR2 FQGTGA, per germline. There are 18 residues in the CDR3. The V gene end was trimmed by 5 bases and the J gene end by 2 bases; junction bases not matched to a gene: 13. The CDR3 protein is CASSLRKVAGGLTDTQYF. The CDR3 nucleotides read TGTGCCAGCAGCCTAAGAAAGGTAGCGGGAGGCCTCACAGATACGCAGTATTTT.

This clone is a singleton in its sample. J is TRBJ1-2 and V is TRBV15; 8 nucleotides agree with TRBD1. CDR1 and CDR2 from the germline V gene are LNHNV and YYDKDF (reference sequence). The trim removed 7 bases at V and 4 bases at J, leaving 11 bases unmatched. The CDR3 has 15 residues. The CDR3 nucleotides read TGTGCCACCAACCCCGGACAGGGCGCGCCCTATGGCTACACCTTC. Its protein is CATNPGQGAPYGYTF.

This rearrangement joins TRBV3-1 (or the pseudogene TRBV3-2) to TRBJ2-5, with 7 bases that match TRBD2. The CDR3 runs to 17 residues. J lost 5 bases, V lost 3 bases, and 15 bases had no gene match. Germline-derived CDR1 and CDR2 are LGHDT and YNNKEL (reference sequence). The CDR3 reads CASSQSGKGREEETQYF. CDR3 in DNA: TGTGCCAGCAGCCAGAGCGGGAAGGGCCGGGAAGAGGAGACCCAGTACTTC.

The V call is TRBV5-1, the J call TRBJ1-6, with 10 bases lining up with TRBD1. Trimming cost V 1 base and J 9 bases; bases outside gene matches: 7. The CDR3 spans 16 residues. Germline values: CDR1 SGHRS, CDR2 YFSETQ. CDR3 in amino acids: CASSLRDRGRGSPLHF. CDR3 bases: TGCGCCAGCAGCTTGAGAGACAGGGGGCGCGGTTCACCCCTCCACTTT. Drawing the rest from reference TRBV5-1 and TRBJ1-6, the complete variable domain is KAGVTQTPRYLIKTRGQQVTLSCSPISGHRSVSWYQQTPGQGLQFLFEYFSETQRNKGNFPGRFSGRQFSNSRSEMNVSTLELGDSALYLCASSLRDRGRGSPLHFGNGTRLTVT.

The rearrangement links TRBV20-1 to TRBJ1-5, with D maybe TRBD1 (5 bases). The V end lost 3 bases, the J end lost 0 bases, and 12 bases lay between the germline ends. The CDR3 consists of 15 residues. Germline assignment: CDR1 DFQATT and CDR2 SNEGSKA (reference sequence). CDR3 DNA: TGCAGTGCTAGTTATCCAGGGTATAGCAATCAGCCCCAGCATTTT. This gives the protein CSASYPGYSNQPQHF.

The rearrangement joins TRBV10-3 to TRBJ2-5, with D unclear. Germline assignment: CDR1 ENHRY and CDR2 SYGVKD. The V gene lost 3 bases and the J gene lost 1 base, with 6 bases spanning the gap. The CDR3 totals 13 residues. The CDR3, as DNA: TGTGCCATCAGTGAAACAGTCCAAGAGACCCAGTACTTC. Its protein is CAISETVQETQYF.

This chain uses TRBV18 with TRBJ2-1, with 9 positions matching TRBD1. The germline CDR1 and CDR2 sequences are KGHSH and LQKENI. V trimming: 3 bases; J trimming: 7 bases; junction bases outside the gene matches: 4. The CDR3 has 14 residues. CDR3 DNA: TGTGCCAGCTCACCGGGACAGGGTTTAAATGAGCAGTTCTTC. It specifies CASSPGQGLNEQFF.

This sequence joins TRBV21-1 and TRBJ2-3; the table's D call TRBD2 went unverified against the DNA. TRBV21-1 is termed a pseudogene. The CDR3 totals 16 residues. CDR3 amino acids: CASSQTEGRFTDTQYF. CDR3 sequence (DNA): TGTGCCAGCAGTCAAACGGAGGGAAGGTTCACAGATACGCAGTATTTT.

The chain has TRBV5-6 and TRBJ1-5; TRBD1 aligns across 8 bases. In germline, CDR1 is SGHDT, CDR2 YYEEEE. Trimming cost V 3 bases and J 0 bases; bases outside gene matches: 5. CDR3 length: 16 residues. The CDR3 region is CASSWDRSYSNQPQHF. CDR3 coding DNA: TGTGCCAGCAGCTGGGACAGGAGTTATAGCAATCAGCCCCAGCATTTT.

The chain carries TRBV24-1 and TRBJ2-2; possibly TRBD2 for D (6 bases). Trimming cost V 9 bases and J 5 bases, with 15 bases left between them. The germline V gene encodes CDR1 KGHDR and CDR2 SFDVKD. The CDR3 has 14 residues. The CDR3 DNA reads TGTGCCACCGGAGCGCAGGGAGGAACCGGGGAGCTGTTTTTT. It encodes CATGAQGGTGELFF.

CDR3: CASSGGTSGRANYNEQFF. CDR3 bases: TGCGCCAGCAGCGGAGGGACTAGCGGGAGGGCAAACTACAATGAGCAGTTCTTC. The chain joins TRBV5-1 to TRBJ2-1; 16 positions match TRBD2. The V segment lost 4 bases and the J segment 3 bases; nucleotides outside the gene matches: 7. Germline loops: CDR1 SGHRS, CDR2 YFSETQ. The CDR3 totals 18 residues.